The next 2 T cell receptor beta chains were all read from a single sample in a study of OX40 agonist ivuxolimab in advanced cancers. Generated by immunoSEQ multiplex PCR, the TCRdb table keeps only in-frame clones and is missing some. The table lists some 80,000 clones, 65% to 90% of them singletons. The material was CD4+ or CD8+ T cells sorted from blood, obtained in a trial of the OX40 agonist ivuxolimab. The receptors derive from an adult with an advanced solid tumor such as melanoma, head and neck, liver or kidney cancer.

V and J are TRBV6-6 and TRBJ1-6, with D uncertain. The ends were cut back, 4 bases at V and 5 bases at J, with 12 bases in the middle. Per germline, CDR1 MNHNY and CDR2 SVGAGI (reference sequence). The CDR3 runs to 15 residues. The DNA for the CDR3 is TGTGCCAGCAGTTTGGGTGGGGTTGATAATTCACCCCTCCACTTT. Translating it yields CASSLGGVDNSPLHF.

This clone was seen once. Other nucleotide sequences from this sample produce the same CDR3. The chain is built from TRBV7-8 and TRBJ1-5; a weak D match, TRBD1 (6 bases). From germline, CDR1 is SGHVS and CDR2 FQNEAQ. Trimming stripped 5 bases from V and 1 base from J, with 18 bases between. The CDR3 totals 17 residues. The CDR3 DNA reads as TGTGCCAGCAGCCCACACTTACAGGGCCTGAGCAATCAGCCCCAGCATTTT. This gives the protein CASSPHLQGLSNQPQHF.